Below, 29 T cell receptor beta chains from the same sample are listed, as sequenced in a study of tumor and adjacent non-tumor tissue in lung cancer (dated 2018 in TCRdb). Bulk unsorted tissue served as the source for RNA extraction, and RNA quality was assessed using a NanoDrop ND-1000 and an Agilent 2100. Normal lung samples were distant non-tumor tissue taken more than 3 cm from the tumor edge. The receptor library was made with multiplex PCR. Sequencing took place on an Illumina HiSeq 2500. Following protocols modified from ARM-PCR, the researchers constructed TCRbeta libraries through three rounds of nested PCR with primers (Table S4). The public sequencing data were trimmed at Q25 with fastp and processed into clonotypes with MiXCR by TCRdb, which kept only in-frame beta chains. Rows with a matching CDR3 protein are joined into one entry that keeps the most common DNA and genes. The sample yields about 98,000 distinct CDR3 sequences; approximately 80% were counted once. 30% of the sample comes from the top ten.

What was sequenced was distant non-tumor lung tissue. The source of these receptors is a man between 60 and 75 years old with small cell lung cancer.

Concerning this clonotype: One base away lies a much larger clone, so this may be a sequencing read error. The CDR3 protein is CASSYGGSSCNSPLHF. In nucleotides, the CDR3 is TGTGCCAGCAGTTACGGGGGGAGCTCCTGTAATTCACCCCTCCACTTT. The chain has TRBV6-6 and TRBJ1-6; D is possibly TRBD1 (5 bases). Looked up from germline, CDR1 is MNHNY and CDR2 is SVGAGI (reference sequence). The CDR3 is made up of 16 amino acids.

Remarks on this clonotype: This may be a read error: a much more frequent sequence differs by one nucleotide. The chain carries TRBV28 and TRBJ2-3; 12 nucleotides line up with TRBD1. This CDR3 is built from 15 residues. The germline V gene encodes CDR1 MDHEN and CDR2 SYDVKM. The CDR3: CASSPGQGATDMQYF. CDR3 nucleotides: TGTGCCAGCAGTCCGGGACAGGGGGCGACAGATATGCAGTATTTT. Full variable domain (outside the CDR3, taken from reference TRBV28 and TRBJ2-3): DVKVTQSSRYLVKRTGEKVFLECVQDMDHENMFWYRQDPGLGLRLIYFSYDVKMKEKGDIPEGYSVSREKKERFSLILESASTNQTSMYLCASSPGQGATDMQYFGPGTRLTVL.

On this clonotype: Since the CDR3 does not end with the conserved phenylalanine or tryptophan, this likely comes from a read error. This chain connects TRBV5-6 to TRBJ2-6; no definite D call. The CDR3 runs to 15 residues. Deletions cut 5 bases from V and 0 bases from J, with 9 bases between. Per germline, CDR1 SGHDT and CDR2 YYEEEE. The CDR3 region has the DNA TGTGCCAGCAGGTCAGACACCTCTGGGGCCAACGTCCTGACTTAC. Translating it yields CASRSDTSGANVLTY.

Points on this clonotype: A much larger clone lies a single base off, so this may be a read error. The gene calls are TRBV4-1 and TRBJ2-5; possibly TRBD1 for D (5 bases). CDR1 is MGHRA and CDR2 is YSYEKL in the germline V gene. Between the trimmed V and J ends, which lost 4 bases and 2 bases, there was a span of 11 bases. The CDR3 runs to 14 residues. The CDR3 DNA follows: TGCGCCAGCAGCCGTGGACATTCACAAGAGACCCAGTACTTC. It yields the protein CASSRGHSQETQYF.

This chain links TRBV6-1 with TRBJ2-7; the D gene could be TRBD1 or TRBD2 (5 bases each). Germline CDR1 and CDR2: MNHNS and SASEGT. The CDR3 extends over 12 amino acids. V lost 9 bases to trimming and J lost 7 bases, with 16 bases between them. The CDR3 region has the DNA TGTGCCAGAAGGGACGGAGCCCGGGAGCAGTACTTC. Translation gives CARRDGAREQYF.

This rearrangement joins TRBV4-1 to TRBJ1-1; the D gene is possibly TRBD1 (5 bases). The CDR3 loop spans 15 amino acids. The germline V gene has CDR1 MGHRA and CDR2 YSYEKL. The CDR3 loop reads CTGSQVPGRGIEAFF. In DNA, the CDR3 is TGCACCGGCAGCCAAGTTCCAGGGCGTGGCATTGAAGCTTTCTTT.

With respect to this clonotype: Just one base apart from a much larger clone, this may be a read error. The rearrangement links TRBV4-1 to TRBJ1-2, with no clear D. The germline CDR1 and CDR2 sequences are MGHRA and YSYEKL. The CDR3 runs to 16 residues. The CDR3 spells CAGSQVLSGANYGYTF. CDR3 bases: TGCGCCGGCAGCCAAGTACTCTCAGGCGCGAACTATGGCTACACCTTC.

The J gene is TRBJ2-3, the V gene TRBV12-3 or TRBV12-4; 7 bases are shared with TRBD2. CDR3 length: 14 residues. Trimming removed 6 bases from V and 9 bases from J; junction bases left unmatched: 12. CDR3 protein: CASSRAGSIDTQYF. Written as DNA, the CDR3 is TGTGCCAGCAGCAGAGCGGGAAGCATAGACACGCAGTATTTT.

V usage is TRBV30 and J usage is TRBJ2-5; 11 positions match TRBD2. Trimming took 3 bases from V and 5 from J; bases not matched to a gene: 11. CDR1 is GTSNPN and CDR2 is SVGIG in the germline V gene (reference sequence). The CDR3 has 16 amino acids. In DNA form, the CDR3 reads TGTGCCTGGAGATGGGGACTAGCGGAAGATCGTGAGACCCAGTACTTC. Its translation: CAWRWGLAEDRETQYF.

A single count supports this clonotype. The chain combines TRBV29-1 with TRBJ2-3, with 7 positions matching TRBD2. This CDR3 contains 14 residues. Looked up from germline, CDR1 is SQVTM and CDR2 is ANQGSEA. CDR3 amino acids: CSYGKAGLTITQYF. CDR3 DNA sequence: TGCAGTTACGGAAAAGCGGGACTTACAATTACGCAGTATTTT.

The chain is built from TRBV5-5 and TRBJ2-1; D is possibly TRBD2 (6 bases). V lost 5 bases and J lost 16, with 28 bases in between. Germline V CDR1 and CDR2: SGHKS, YYEKEE (reference sequence). The CDR3 totals 15 residues. This chain's CDR3 is CASSPGLGTYNEEFF. CDR3 in DNA: TGTGCCAGCAGTCCGGGACTGGGGACCTACAATGAGGAATTCTTC.

In the case of this clonotype: This may be a read error: a much more frequent sequence differs by one nucleotide. The CDR3 end shows no conserved phenylalanine or tryptophan, and so a read error is likely. The rearrangement links TRBV20-1 to TRBJ2-3; 9 nucleotides agree with TRBD2. With 4 bases clipped from V and 5 bases from J, the junction kept 10 bases outside the gene matches. Looked up from germline, CDR1 is DFQATT and CDR2 is SNEGSKA (reference sequence). The CDR3 length is 15 residues. The CDR3 sequence: CSATQSQAGGDTQYY. The CDR3 region has the DNA TGCAGTGCTACCCAGAGTCAAGCGGGAGGAGATACGCAGTATTAT.

A note on this clonotype: A junction boundary mismatches the germline segment, possibly from a read error. The chain uses TRBV10-3 and TRBJ2-1; D possibly corresponds to TRBD2 (5 bases). The CDR3 has 15 residues. CDR1 ENHRY and CDR2 SYGVKD come from the germline V gene. The CDR3 nucleotides are TGTGCCATCAATGAGGGTACCCCCTACTACATTGAGCAGTTCTTC. It encodes CAINEGTPYYIEQFF.

As for this clonotype: A junction boundary mismatches the germline segment, possibly from a read error. V and J are TRBV12-3 or TRBV12-4 and TRBJ2-5; unclear D gene. CDR3 length equals 15 residues. The CDR3 nucleotides are TGTGCCACCAGTTTAGCAGGACGAAACCATGAGACCCAGTACTTC. Translation: CATSLAGRNHETQYF.

In its sample, this clonotype was seen once. This chain joins TRBV11-2 and TRBJ2-2; D gene uncertain. Per germline, CDR1 SGHAT and CDR2 FQNNGV. The CDR3 totals 13 residues. The V end was cut by 0 bases, the J end by 15 bases, with 14 bases between. The CDR3 reads CASSLESARKLFF. The CDR3 DNA reads TGTGCCAGCAGCTTAGAGTCGGCCAGGAAGTTGTTTTTT.

In the case of this clonotype: Germline is not matched at one junction end, which may reflect a read error. This chain links TRBV7-9 with TRBJ2-7; TRBD2 is a possible D gene (5 bases). This CDR3 region has 13 residues. Germline values: CDR1 SEHNR, CDR2 FQNEAQ (reference sequence). CDR3: CASNQWEHYEQYF. Here the CDR3 DNA reads TGTGCCAGCAACCAGTGGGAGCACTACGAGCAATACTTC. The whole variable domain, remainder taken from reference TRBV7-9 and TRBJ2-7, is DTGVSQNPRHKITKRGQNVTFRCDPISEHNRLYWYRQTLGQGPEFLTYFQNEAQLEKSRLLSDRFSAERPKGSFSTLEIQRTEQGDSAMYLCASNQWEHYEQYFGPGTRLTVT.

Comments on this clonotype: Relative to the germline gene, one junction end is altered; a read error may explain this. This chain uses TRBV12-3 or TRBV12-4 with TRBJ2-1; the D gene is possibly TRBD1 (5 bases). CDR3 length equals 13 residues. The CDR3 sequence: CTSSFDSYNEQFF. The CDR3 DNA reads TGTACCAGCAGTTTTGACAGTTATAATGAGCAGTTCTTC.

A remark on this clonotype: Its ends do not fully match the called genes, so a read error is possible. The V call is TRBV5-4, the J call TRBJ2-1; D gene unclear. CDR3 length: 17 residues. Looked up from germline, CDR1 is SGHNT and CDR2 is YYREEE (reference sequence). The CDR3: CASSLDAASLTYSEQFF. In DNA form, the CDR3 reads TGTGCCAGCAGCTTGGATGCTGCGAGTCTCACCTACAGTGAGCAGTTCTTC.

Of note for this clonotype: Likely a read error: the CDR3 ends without its conserved phenylalanine or tryptophan. The genes are TRBV11-3 and TRBJ2-1; D is unclear. The CDR3 contains 14 residues. The germline V gene encodes CDR1 SGHNT and CDR2 YENEEA. V gave up 4 bases and J gave up 5 bases, with 12 bases separating them. CDR3 sequence reads: CASSSRVIDNEQFY. CDR3 coding DNA: TGTGCCAGCAGCTCCCGCGTGATAGACAATGAGCAGTTCTAC.

The sample holds a few counts of this clonotype. V gene TRBV7-9 combines with J gene TRBJ2-2, with 12 positions matching TRBD2. Germline CDR1 SEHNR, CDR2 FQNEAQ (reference sequence). The J segment lost 3 bases and the V segment lost 3 bases, leaving 2 bases of the junction unmatched. The length of the CDR3 is 16 residues. CDR3 in amino acids: CASSFLAGGDTGELFF. CDR3 in DNA: TGTGCCAGCAGCTTTCTAGCGGGAGGGGACACCGGGGAGCTGTTTTTT.

The DNA for the CDR3 is TGCGCCGGTAGCTTGGGCGGACAGACATACTACGAGCAGTACTTC. Translation gives CAGSLGGQTYYEQYF. The chain recombines TRBV5-1 with TRBJ2-7; the D gene is possibly TRBD1 (6 bases). V lost 10 bases to trimming and J lost 3 bases, with 23 bases between them. The germline V gene encodes CDR1 SGHRS and CDR2 YFSETQ. The CDR3 consists of 15 residues.

On this clonotype itself: The junction and the germline gene differ at one end; a read error may be behind it. V gene TRBV5-6 combines with J gene TRBJ2-3, with no clear D. The CDR3 totals 15 residues. Germline values: CDR1 SGHDT, CDR2 YYEEEE. The DNA for the CDR3 is TGTGACAGCAGCAACGGGCCCTCTTCCCCTGATACGCAGTATTTT. Translated, it gives CDSSNGPSSPDTQYF.

The V gene is TRBV19, the J gene TRBJ1-5; tentative D call: TRBD1 (5 bases). The CDR3 extends over 13 amino acids. The ends were cut back, 6 bases at V and 9 bases at J, with 15 bases in the middle. CDR1 is LNHDA and CDR2 is SQIVND in the germline V gene (reference sequence). CDR3 in amino acids: CASRDTQDLPQHF. The CDR3 bases are TGTGCCAGTAGGGACACTCAGGATTTGCCCCAGCATTTT.

V and J are TRBV30 and TRBJ1-5, with D possibly being TRBD1 (5 bases). The germline V gene encodes CDR1 GTSNPN and CDR2 SVGIG (reference sequence). The CDR3 totals 14 residues. The CDR3 DNA follows: TGTGTCCGGAGTCCATGGGGGAGCAATCAGCCCCAGCATTTT. It yields the protein CVRSPWGSNQPQHF.

By proportion, this clonotype is medium-sized. The chain is built from TRBV5-5 and TRBJ2-3, with a possible D match to TRBD2 (7 bases). Germline values: CDR1 SGHKS, CDR2 YYEKEE (reference sequence). Trimming stripped 0 bases from V and 3 bases from J, with 11 bases between. The CDR3 is 15 amino acids. The CDR3 coding sequence is TGTGCCAGCAGCTTGGCAGGGGAGGGGACAGATACGCAGTATTTT. Protein: CASSLAGEGTDTQYF.

This clonotype is a singleton in its sample. The chain uses TRBV7-6 and TRBJ2-2, with D possibly TRBD1 on 6 matching bases. Deletions cut 5 bases from V and 0 bases from J, with 16 bases between. Germline CDR1 and CDR2: SGHVS and FNYEAQ. This CDR3 region has 17 residues. The CDR3 DNA reads as TGTGCCAGCAGCGCCAGTGCTGGGACAACGAACACCGGGGAGCTGTTTTTT. Residues: CASSASAGTTNTGELFF.

This clonotype showed up many times. The chain uses TRBV13 and TRBJ2-7, with 11 bases lining up with TRBD2. V shed 5 bases and J 5 bases; nucleotides not matched to a gene: 8. In germline, CDR1 is PRHDT, CDR2 FYEKMQ (reference sequence). This CDR3 comprises 15 residues. This CDR3 reads CASSEIAGGPDEQYF. As DNA, the CDR3 is TGTGCCAGCAGCGAAATAGCGGGAGGGCCCGACGAGCAGTACTTC.

This clonotype was picked up a small number of times. A much bigger clone sits one base away, suggesting this may be a read error. V usage is TRBV20-1 and J usage is TRBJ2-7, with D perhaps TRBD2 (6 bases). The CDR3 is made up of 13 amino acids. Deletions cut 5 bases from V and 6 bases from J, with 17 bases between. Germline CDR1 DFQATT, CDR2 SNEGSKA (reference sequence). The CDR3 DNA reads as TGCAGTGCTTGGACTAACGGGAGACGCGAGCAGTACTTC. Encoded protein: CSAWTNGRREQYF.

As concerns this clonotype: This is likely a read error, given that the CDR3 carries no conserved phenylalanine or tryptophan at its end. The chain links TRBV29-1 to TRBJ2-3; a possible D gene is TRBD2 (6 bases). The V end was cut by 3 bases, the J end by 1 base, with 11 bases between. CDR3 length: 14 amino acids. Looked up from germline, CDR1 is SQVTM and CDR2 is ANQGSEA. The CDR3 protein is CSVECSGGTDTQYS. CDR3 nucleotide sequence: TGCAGCGTTGAGTGTAGCGGTGGCACAGATACGCAGTATTCT.